This section outlines one T cell receptor beta chain sequence together with its context. Authors' methods: Amplified reference gene primers provided the basis for estimating nucleated cell counts. Clones were sequenced by immunoSEQ multiplex PCR, and TCRdb holds only the in-frame ones, with some missing. From that table come the V and J calls and clone size; the DNA was used to work out D and trimming. Of around 250,000 clones listed, 86% are singletons. The data belong to a study of blood T cell repertoires in COVID-19. Study context: From the United States, Italy and Spain came samples of acute and convalescent COVID-19. PBMCs, B-cell-depleted T cells, or T cells were the source of the cDNA or gDNA that made up the material.

The sequenced material came from peripheral blood. The TCR originated in a woman aged 25 to 45 with active or convalescent COVID-19.

The CDR3 DNA follows: TGCGCCAGCATGAGTAGCTCCTACGAGCAGTACTTC. This sequence encodes CASMSSSYEQYF. V is TRBV4-1 and J is TRBJ2-7; D not resolved. CDR1 and CDR2 (germline): MGHRA, YSYEKL. V gave up 7 bases and J gave up 0 bases, with 7 bases separating them. This CDR3 region has 12 residues.